The rows below give T cell receptor beta chains drawn from one sample of a study of shared clonotypes between healthy human individuals. Repertoires were generated with immunoSEQ multiplex PCR, while TCRdb's copy carries only in-frame clones and drops some. The sample lists 760,000 or so clones; approximately 96% were seen once. The specimen was naive CD8+ T cells sorted from blood. The receptors derive from a man aged 25 to 40 in good health. Each CDR3 is given with its conserved first and last residue. D genes are given only for firm matches. Not every row has a clone size; where given, it reads once, few, many or a size class.

cdr3_nt cdr3_aa clone_size d_call j_call v_call
TGTGCCAGTAGTATAGATTGGAGGACAGGGCGGGACATTCAGTACTTC CASSIDWRTGRDIQYF few TRBD1 TRBJ2-4 TRBV19
TGTGCCAGCAGCTTTCCCGGGACAAAGAGCAACGAGCAGTACTTC CASSFPGTKSNEQYF NA NA TRBJ2-7 TRBV5-5
TGCGCCAGCAGCCCCGGTTACACCGGGGAGCTGTTTTTT CASSPGYTGELFF NA NA TRBJ2-2 TRBV4-1
TGTGCCAGCAGTTCCCGAGGCGTGACAGATACGCAGTATTTT CASSSRGVTDTQYF NA NA TRBJ2-3 TRBV28
TGTGCCAGCAGCCCTAATAGGGACAGGAGCTCCTACGAGCAGTACTTC CASSPNRDRSSYEQYF NA TRBD1 TRBJ2-7 TRBV7-9
TGTGCCAGCAGCGTAGAGGCTAGCGGGATCTACAATGAGCAGTTCTTC CASSVEASGIYNEQFF NA TRBD2 TRBJ2-1 TRBV9
TGTGCCTGGAGAGTCTTTCACAATGAGCAGTTCTTC CAWRVFHNEQFF NA NA TRBJ2-1 TRBV30
TGTGCCAGCAGGACCCCGGGACTAGCGGAGCGAGGCGCAGATACGCAGTATTTT CASRTPGLAERGADTQYF NA TRBD2 TRBJ2-3 TRBV28
TGTGCCAGCAGCGGTCAGAAACCCGGACTAGCGGGAGCCCACAATGAGCAGTTCTTC CASSGQKPGLAGAHNEQFF NA TRBD2 TRBJ2-1 TRBV2
TGTGCCAGCAGCGGACTAGCGGATCAAGAGACCCAGTACTTC CASSGLADQETQYF NA TRBD2 TRBJ2-5 TRBV11-2
TGCGCCACCAGTCTGGGACAGGGGCTCCTTAACTATGGCTACACCTTC CATSLGQGLLNYGYTF NA TRBD1 TRBJ1-2 TRBV5-1
TGTGCCAGCATCACCCATTGGGGGGATGAGCAGTTCTTC CASITHWGDEQFF NA NA TRBJ2-1 TRBV6-1
TGCAGCGTTGAGTCGAACGGAGAGACCCAGTACTTC CSVESNGETQYF NA NA TRBJ2-5 TRBV29-1
TGCGCCAGCAGCTCTCGATTGGGCAGTTTGAACACTGAAGCTTTCTTT CASSSRLGSLNTEAFF NA NA TRBJ1-1 TRBV4-1
TGTGCCAGCAGTTTACTAGCAAGCACAGATACGCAGTATTTT CASSLLASTDTQYF NA NA TRBJ2-3 TRBV27
TGTGCCAGCGCCCGGGGCTCTGGAAACACCATATATTTT CASARGSGNTIYF NA NA TRBJ1-3 TRBV6-1